This T cell receptor (beta chain) comes out of a study of CD8 T cells in ankylosing spondylitis. Quantitative molecular-barcoded 5'-RACE generated the TCR beta libraries. TCRdb re-derived calls from the 5' RACE reads in MiXCR, one entry per CDR3 protein. The sample carries 250,000 or so distinct CDR3 sequences, 20% to 30% recorded once. As for this clonotype: Its antigen remains unknown.

V lost 6 bases to trimming and J lost 8 bases, with 16 bases between them. The length of the CDR3 is 13 residues. Study conclusions and caveats: Characteristic, it appeared, of ankylosing spondylitis blood was a TCR beta motif of roughly eight highly homologous variants. Enrichment of disease-linked clones was reportedly significant in matched ankylosing spondylitis synovial fluid. Disease-linked clones had a CD8+ phenotype and relatively low frequency in peripheral blood.

The V call is TRBV12-3 or TRBV12-4, the J call TRBJ1-1; D perhaps matches TRBD1 (6 bases). Input material: blood, either unsorted or a sorted T cell fraction (not recorded which). The sequence was collected from a male donor with ankylosing spondylitis or in good health (not recorded which). The chain's CDR3 is CASSPAAGTEAFF. In DNA form, the CDR3 reads TGTGCCAGCAGCCCTGCCGCCGGGACAGAAGCTTTCTTT.